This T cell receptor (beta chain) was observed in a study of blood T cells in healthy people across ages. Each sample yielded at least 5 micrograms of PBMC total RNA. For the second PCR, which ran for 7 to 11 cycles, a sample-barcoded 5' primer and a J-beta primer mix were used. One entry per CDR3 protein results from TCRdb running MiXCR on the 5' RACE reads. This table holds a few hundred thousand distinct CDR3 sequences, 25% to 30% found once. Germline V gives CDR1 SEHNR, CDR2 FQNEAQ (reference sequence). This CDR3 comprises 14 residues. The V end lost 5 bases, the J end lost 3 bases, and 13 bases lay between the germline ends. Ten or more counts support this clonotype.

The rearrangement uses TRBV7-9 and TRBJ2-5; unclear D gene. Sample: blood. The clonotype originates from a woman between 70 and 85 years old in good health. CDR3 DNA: TGTGCCAGCAGCCCGGTTGCAGGCGAAGAGACCCAGTACTTC. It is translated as CASSPVAGEETQYF.